Reported below is one TCR beta chain. Its antigen is unidentified. PCR was run on genomic DNA. The TCR beta CDR3 region was amplified using 30 forward and 13 reverse primers. MiXCR was run by TCRdb on the multiplex PCR reads, yielding one entry per CDR3 protein. The sample consists of approximately 260,000 distinct CDR3 sequences, roughly 44% of them appearing once. This sample was included in a study of type 1 and type 2 diabetes patients. Looking at the study overall: Participants included type 1 and type 2 diabetes patients plus nondiabetic controls. T cells were magnetically sorted from PBMCs as CD4+ or CD8+ subsets. A total of 15 million to 20 million paired-end reads came from the whole study. Study-wide findings and caveats: Age and gender were not matched between study groups.

This receptor was taken from a young man with type 2 diabetes. Sequencing used peripheral blood mononuclear cells (PBMCs).

CDR3 in DNA: TGTGCCAGTAGTATGGGACAACCATGGGGCCTTTATGGCTACACCTTC. Translated, it gives CASSMGQPWGLYGYTF. The chain combines TRBV19 with TRBJ1-2, with a weak D call TRBD1 (6 bases). Looked up from germline, CDR1 is LNHDA and CDR2 is SQIVND (reference sequence). The CDR3 totals 16 residues. Trimming shortened V by 3 bases and J by 5 bases, and 19 bases separated the two germline ends.